The entry below describes one TCR beta chain. This sample was taken from a study of blood T cell repertoires in COVID-19. Study-wide context: Whether acute or convalescent, the COVID-19 samples came from the United States, Italy and Spain.

The CDR3 covers 14 residues. Germline CDR1 reads SGHTA; CDR2 reads FQGNSA. V dropped 4 bases and J dropped 4 bases, with 13 bases sitting between them. Those who participated ranged in age from roughly 18 to 100 years and resided in approximately 26 US areas. Recovered status applied to Cohort 3 donors who had two consecutive negative PCRs. It also applied to those with clearance or with symptom resolution. In the original workflow: Amplifying reference gene primers gave estimates of nucleated cell counts. Measured with immunoSEQ multiplex PCR; TCRdb has only the in-frame clones, and not every one. For V, J and clone size, that table is used; D and trimming come from the DNA. The sample has some 240,000 clones, about 86% seen once.

The genes are TRBV7-2 and TRBJ2-5, with D possibly being TRBD2 (6 bases). Sequenced input: PBMCs or T cells enriched from blood (not recorded which). This receptor was identified in a man aged 45-65 years who had recovered from COVID-19. The CDR3 region is CASSSGTLSETQYF. CDR3 nucleotides: TGTGCCAGCAGCTCAGGGACTTTATCAGAGACCCAGTACTTC.